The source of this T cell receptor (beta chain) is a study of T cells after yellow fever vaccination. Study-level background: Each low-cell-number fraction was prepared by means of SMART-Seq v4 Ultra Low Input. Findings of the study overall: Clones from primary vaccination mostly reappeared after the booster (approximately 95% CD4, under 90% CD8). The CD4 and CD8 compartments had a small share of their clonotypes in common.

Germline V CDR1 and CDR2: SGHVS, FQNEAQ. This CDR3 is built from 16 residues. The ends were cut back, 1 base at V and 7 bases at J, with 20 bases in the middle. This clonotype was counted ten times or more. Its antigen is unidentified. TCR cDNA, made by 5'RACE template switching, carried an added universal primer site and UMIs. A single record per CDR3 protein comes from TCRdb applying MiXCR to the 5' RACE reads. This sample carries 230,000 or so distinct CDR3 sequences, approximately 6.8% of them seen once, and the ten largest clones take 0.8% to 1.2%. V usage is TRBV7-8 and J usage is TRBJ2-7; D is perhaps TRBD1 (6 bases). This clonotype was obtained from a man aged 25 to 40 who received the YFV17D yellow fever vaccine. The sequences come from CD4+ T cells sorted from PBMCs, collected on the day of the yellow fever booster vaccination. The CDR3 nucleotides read TGTGCCAGCAGCTTAGAGATGGGGGCCGCCCCGGGAGAGCAGTACTTC. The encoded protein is CASSLEMGAAPGEQYF.